These 3 T cell receptor beta chains originate from one sample sequenced in a study of blood T cells in healthy people across ages. Through a sample-barcoded 5' primer and a J-beta primer mix, a second PCR was run for roughly 6 to 11 cycles. One entry per CDR3 protein, called by TCRdb with MiXCR from the 5' RACE reads. The sample contains about 1.4 million distinct CDR3 sequences, approximately 63% of which appear only once. Material: blood. The receptors originated from a man between 18 and 35 years old in good health.

V usage is TRBV7-2 and J usage is TRBJ2-7; no firm D call. The CDR3 is 16 residues long. Trimming pared 1 base from V and 0 bases from J, leaving 13 bases between. CDR1 SGHTA and CDR2 FQGNSA come from the germline V gene. CDR3 loop: CASSLESGRSSYEQYF. For the CDR3, the DNA is TGTGCCAGCAGCTTAGAGTCCGGCCGCAGCTCCTACGAGCAGTACTTC.

The J gene is TRBJ2-3, the V gene TRBV2; D remains unclear. This CDR3 is 14 amino acids long. Trimming pared 3 bases from V and 5 bases from J, leaving 12 bases between. Germline assignment: CDR1 SNHLY and CDR2 FYNNEI. CDR3 residues: CASSDSLIRDTQYF. The CDR3 nucleotides read TGTGCCAGCAGTGACAGTCTAATTAGAGATACGCAGTATTTT. The complete variable domain, with remaining parts taken from reference TRBV2 and TRBJ2-3, reads EPEVTQTPSHQVTQMGQEVILRCVPISNHLYFYWYRQILGQKVEFLVSFYNNEISEKSEIFDDQFSVERPDGSNFTLKIRSTKLEDSAMYFCASSDSLIRDTQYFGPGTRLTVL.

This clonotype was seen only a few times. The chain uses TRBV6-5 and TRBJ2-5; TRBD2 matches 8 bases. J lost 5 bases, V lost 5 bases, and 4 bases had no gene match. Looked up from germline, CDR1 is MNHEY and CDR2 is SVGAGI. The CDR3 is 13 amino acids. CDR3 protein: CASSGLAPETQYF. DNA of the CDR3: TGTGCCAGCAGTGGACTAGCTCCGGAGACCCAGTACTTC.